Reported below is one T cell receptor (beta chain). Its antigen specificity is not known. The sample comes from a study of T cells in women clearing cervical HPV infection (dated by TCRdb to 2016 to 2019). Some background on the complete study: The cases were 25 to 30 women with histologically confirmed HPV16-related CIN3 or worse, and 2 of those women had invasive cancers. The controls were 25 women whose single incident HPV16 infection cleared within 12 months with no development of precancer or cancer. Case blood was taken at the visit when the lesion was first identified, whereas control blood was taken when infection was no longer detected. Among cases, blood sampling occurred a median of roughly 160 days after lesion detection, with an interquartile range of roughly 90 to 230 days. Because only a few women had HLA typing data, the possibility that HLA type acted as a confounder could not be ruled out. Nested within Costa Rica's Guanacaste HPV Natural History Study, an exploratory proof-of-principle case-control study compared TCR repertoires across cervical HPV16 outcomes. Cases and controls were matched on age within five years and on year of sample collection. A median age of approximately 31 years was observed in cases versus 38 to 40 in controls, and no significant differences in baseline characteristics were found. The parent cohort enrolled over 8,500 women aged 18 or older in Guanacaste, Costa Rica, in 1993 to 1994 and followed the women for roughly 7 years. Five blinded duplicates per group were added as quality controls, giving some 60 samples: approximately 50 participants and roughly 10 replicates.

Summary of the overall study and its limitations: Across sequencing depths, CIN3+ cases showed significantly higher TCR repertoire richness than controls, but evenness did not differ between the groups. Cases were distinguished from controls with an estimated AUC of roughly 0.82 by random forest classifiers combining richness and V gene abundances. The cross-sectional design could not show whether associations preceded infection or resulted from it; effector/memory subsets and HPV-specific T cells were not isolated. Because T-cell numbers per sample were unknown, differences in richness could reflect varying T-cell content rather than repertoire biology.

TCR beta CDR3 regions were amplified by multiplex PCR using the immunoSEQ assay from an average of about 1,200 ng genomic DNA per sample. The assay corrected primer bias using a complete synthetic TCR repertoire to establish an amplification baseline. The amplicons were sequenced using the Illumina platform. In the original analysis: Sequences were error-corrected by clustering with frequency ratios and a modified nearest-neighbor algorithm and were then analyzed in the immunoSEQ Analyzer with IMGT gene definitions. At each rarefaction depth, TCR richness and evenness were averaged across 20 rarefaction repeats, and samples with fewer sequences than that depth were excluded. Wilcoxon rank sum tests with FDR correction were used to compare V, D and J gene relative abundances between the groups. An intraclass correlation of approximately 96% for TCR richness and an average of around 80% across 66 gene segments were obtained from the blinded duplicates. Sourced from immuneACCESS, this table was stored by TCRdb with only in-frame sequences that have V and J called. A share of the clones is absent; for the studies checked, an unresolved V gene accounts for under half, and the remainder has no known explanation. That table furnishes V, J and clone size, whereas the DNA furnished D and trimming. The table held for this sample gives 25,000 to 35,000 clones. The ten largest make up approximately 4.2% of the sample.

Every participant had a single incident cervical HPV16 infection, and prevalent HPV16 infections were excluded. Cervical HPV DNA was detected by MY09/MY11 PCR and genotyped by dot-blot hybridization. Around 15 mL of heparinized blood were centrifuged, and the buffy coat was aliquoted, frozen at -30°C, then stored at -80°C. QIAGEN kits were used to extract genomic DNA from the buffy coat specimens. The sequencing sample was made of blood buffy coat. This receptor was taken from a woman aged 18-70 years with a cervical HPV16 infection that either progressed to CIN3+ or cleared (not recorded which).

The CDR3 region reads CASSPRTASYEQYF. Partial CDR3 DNA: TGTGCCAGCAGCCCACGGACAGCCAGCTACGAG. The sequence links TRBV11-2 to TRBJ2-7; possibly the D gene is TRBD1, per 6 matching bases. The sequenced fragment ends 3 residues before the CDR3 boundary, so the rest is inferred from the germline J gene. V and J are truncated by 5 bases and 3 bases respectively, leaving an intervening sequence of 14 bases. CDR1 and CDR2, per the germline V gene, are SGHAT and FQNNGV. The CDR3 has 14 amino acids, counting the end cysteine and phenylalanine. Only the CDR3 bases that were read are kept: 33 of them, in frame from base 1.